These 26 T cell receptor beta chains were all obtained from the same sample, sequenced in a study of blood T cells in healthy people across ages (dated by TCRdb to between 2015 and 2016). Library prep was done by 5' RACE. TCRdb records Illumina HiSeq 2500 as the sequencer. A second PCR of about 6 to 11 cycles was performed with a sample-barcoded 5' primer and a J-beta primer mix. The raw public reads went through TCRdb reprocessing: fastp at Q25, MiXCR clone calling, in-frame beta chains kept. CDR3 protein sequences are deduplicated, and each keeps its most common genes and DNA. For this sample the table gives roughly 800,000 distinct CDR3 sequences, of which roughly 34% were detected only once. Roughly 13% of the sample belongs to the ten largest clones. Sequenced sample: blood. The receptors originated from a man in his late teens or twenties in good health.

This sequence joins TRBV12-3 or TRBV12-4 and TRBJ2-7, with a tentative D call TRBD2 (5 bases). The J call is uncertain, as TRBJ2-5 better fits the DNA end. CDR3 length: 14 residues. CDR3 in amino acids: CASSLGASRGTQYF. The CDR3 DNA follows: TGTGCCAGCAGTTTAGGGGCGTCCCGGGGGACCCAGTACTTC.

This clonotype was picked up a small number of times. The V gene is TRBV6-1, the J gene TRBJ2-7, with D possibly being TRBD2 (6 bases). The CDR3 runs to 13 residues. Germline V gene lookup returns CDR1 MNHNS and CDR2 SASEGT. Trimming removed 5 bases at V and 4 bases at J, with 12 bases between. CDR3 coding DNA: TGTGCCAGCAGTAAGGGACTCTCTTACGAGCAGTACTTC. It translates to CASSKGLSYEQYF.

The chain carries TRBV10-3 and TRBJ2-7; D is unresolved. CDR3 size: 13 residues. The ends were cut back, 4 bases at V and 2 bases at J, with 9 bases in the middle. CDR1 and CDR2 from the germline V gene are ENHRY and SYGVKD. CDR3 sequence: CAISGSTAYEQYF. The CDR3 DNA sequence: TGTGCCATCAGTGGATCCACGGCCTACGAGCAGTACTTC.

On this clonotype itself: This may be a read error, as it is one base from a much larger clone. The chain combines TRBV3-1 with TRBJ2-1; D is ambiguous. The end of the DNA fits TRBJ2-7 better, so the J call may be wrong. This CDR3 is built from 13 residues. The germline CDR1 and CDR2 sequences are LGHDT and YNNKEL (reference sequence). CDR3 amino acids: CASSQETYNEQYF. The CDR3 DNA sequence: TGTGCCAGCAGCCAAGAAACGTACAATGAGCAGTACTTC.

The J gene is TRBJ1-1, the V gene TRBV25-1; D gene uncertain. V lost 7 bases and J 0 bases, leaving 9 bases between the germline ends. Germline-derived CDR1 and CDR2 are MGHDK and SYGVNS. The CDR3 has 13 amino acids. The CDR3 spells CASKRYMNTEAFF. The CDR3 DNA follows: TGTGCCAGCAAGAGATACATGAACACTGAAGCTTTCTTT.

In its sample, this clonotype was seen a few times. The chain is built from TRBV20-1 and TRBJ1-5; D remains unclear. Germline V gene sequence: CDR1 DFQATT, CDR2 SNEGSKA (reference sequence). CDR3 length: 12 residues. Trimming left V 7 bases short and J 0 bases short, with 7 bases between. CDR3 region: CSVGNSNQPQHF. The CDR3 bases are TGCAGTGTAGGGAATAGCAATCAGCCCCAGCATTTT.

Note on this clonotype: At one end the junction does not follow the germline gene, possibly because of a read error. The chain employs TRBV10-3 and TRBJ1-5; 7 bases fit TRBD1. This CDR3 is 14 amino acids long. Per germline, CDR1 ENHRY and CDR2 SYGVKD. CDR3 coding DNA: TGTGCCGTCAGCGCCGGACAGGGCAATCAGCCCCAGCATTTT. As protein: CAVSAGQGNQPQHF.

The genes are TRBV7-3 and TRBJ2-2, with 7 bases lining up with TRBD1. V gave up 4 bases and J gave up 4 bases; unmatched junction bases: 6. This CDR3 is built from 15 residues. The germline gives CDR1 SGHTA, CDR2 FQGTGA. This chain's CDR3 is CASSSVGQTTGELFF. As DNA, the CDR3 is TGTGCCAGCAGCTCCGTGGGACAGACCACCGGGGAGCTGTTTTTT.

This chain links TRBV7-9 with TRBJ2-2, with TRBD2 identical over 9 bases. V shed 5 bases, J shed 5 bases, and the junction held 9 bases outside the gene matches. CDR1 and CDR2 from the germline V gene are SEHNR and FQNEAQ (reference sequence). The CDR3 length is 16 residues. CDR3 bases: TGTGCCAGCAGCAGTAGCGGGGGAGTTCGTACCGGGGAGCTGTTTTTT. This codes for CASSSSGGVRTGELFF.

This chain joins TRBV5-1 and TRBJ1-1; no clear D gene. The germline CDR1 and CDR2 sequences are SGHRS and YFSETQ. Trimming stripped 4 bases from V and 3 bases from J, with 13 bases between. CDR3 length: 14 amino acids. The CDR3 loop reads CASSLNPGYTEAFF. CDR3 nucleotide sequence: TGCGCCAGCAGCCTAAACCCCGGTTACACTGAAGCTTTCTTT.

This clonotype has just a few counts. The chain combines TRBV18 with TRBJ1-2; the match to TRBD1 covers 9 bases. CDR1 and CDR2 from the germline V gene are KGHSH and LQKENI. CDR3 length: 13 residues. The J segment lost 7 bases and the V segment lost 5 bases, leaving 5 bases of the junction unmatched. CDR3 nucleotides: TGTGCCAGCTCAATCAGGACAGGGGTTGGCTACACCTTC. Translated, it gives CASSIRTGVGYTF.

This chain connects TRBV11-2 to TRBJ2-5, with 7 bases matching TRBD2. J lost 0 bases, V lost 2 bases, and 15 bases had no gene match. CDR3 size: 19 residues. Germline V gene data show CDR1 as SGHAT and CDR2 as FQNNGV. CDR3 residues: CASSLRGGLAVLYQETQYF. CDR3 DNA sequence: TGTGCCAGCAGCTTAAGGGGAGGGCTAGCGGTGTTGTACCAAGAGACCCAGTACTTC.

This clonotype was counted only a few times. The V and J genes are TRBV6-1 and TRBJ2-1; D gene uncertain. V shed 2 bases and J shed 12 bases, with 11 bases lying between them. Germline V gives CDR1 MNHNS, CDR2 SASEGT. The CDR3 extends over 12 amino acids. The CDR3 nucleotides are TGTGCCAGCAGTGAAATGGGGTGCGGGCAGTTCTTC. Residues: CASSEMGCGQFF.

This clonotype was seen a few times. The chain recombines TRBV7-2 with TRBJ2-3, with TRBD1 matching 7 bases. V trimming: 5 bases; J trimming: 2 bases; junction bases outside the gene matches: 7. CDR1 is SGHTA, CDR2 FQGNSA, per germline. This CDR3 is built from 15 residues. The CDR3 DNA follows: TGTGCCAGCAGCGCGAGACAGGGCAACACAGATACGCAGTATTTT. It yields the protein CASSARQGNTDTQYF.

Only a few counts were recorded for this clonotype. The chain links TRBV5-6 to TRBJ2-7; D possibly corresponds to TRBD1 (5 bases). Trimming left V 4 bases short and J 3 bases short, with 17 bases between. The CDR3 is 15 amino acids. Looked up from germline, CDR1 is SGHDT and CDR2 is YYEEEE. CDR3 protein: CASSPTGAPSYEQYF. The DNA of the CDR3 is TGTGCCAGCAGCCCGACTGGGGCACCAAGCTACGAGCAGTACTTC.

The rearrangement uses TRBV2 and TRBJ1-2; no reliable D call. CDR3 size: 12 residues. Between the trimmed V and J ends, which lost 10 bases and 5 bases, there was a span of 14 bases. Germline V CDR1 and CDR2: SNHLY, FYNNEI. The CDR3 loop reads CANLGGRYGYTF. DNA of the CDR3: TGTGCCAACCTGGGCGGGCGGTATGGCTACACCTTC. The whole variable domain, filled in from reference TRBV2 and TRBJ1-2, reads EPEVTQTPSHQVTQMGQEVILRCVPISNHLYFYWYRQILGQKVEFLVSFYNNEISEKSEIFDDQFSVERPDGSNFTLKIRSTKLEDSAMYFCANLGGRYGYTFGSGTRLTVV.

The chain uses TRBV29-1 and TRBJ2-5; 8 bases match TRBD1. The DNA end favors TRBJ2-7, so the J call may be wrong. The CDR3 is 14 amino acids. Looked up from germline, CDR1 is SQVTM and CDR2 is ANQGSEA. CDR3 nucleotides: TGCAGCGTTGGAGAGACAGGGGCGACCTACGAGCAGTACTTC. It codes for CSVGETGATYEQYF.

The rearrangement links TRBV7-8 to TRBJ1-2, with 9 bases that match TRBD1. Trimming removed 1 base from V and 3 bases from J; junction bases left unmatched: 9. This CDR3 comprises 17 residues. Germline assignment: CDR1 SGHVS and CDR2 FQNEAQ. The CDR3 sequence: CASSLVGPGQGYYGYTF. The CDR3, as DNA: TGTGCCAGCAGCTTAGTTGGACCGGGACAGGGATACTATGGCTACACCTTC.

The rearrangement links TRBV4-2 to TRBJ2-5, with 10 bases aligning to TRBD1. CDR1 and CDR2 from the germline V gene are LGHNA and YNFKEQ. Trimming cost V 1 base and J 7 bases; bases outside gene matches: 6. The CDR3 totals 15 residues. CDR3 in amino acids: CASSQGDRGVGTQYF. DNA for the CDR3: TGTGCCAGCAGCCAAGGGGACAGGGGTGTAGGGACCCAGTACTTC.

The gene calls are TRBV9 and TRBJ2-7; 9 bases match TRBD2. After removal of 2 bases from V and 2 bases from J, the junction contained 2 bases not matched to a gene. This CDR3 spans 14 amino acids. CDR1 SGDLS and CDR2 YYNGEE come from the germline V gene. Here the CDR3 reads CASSVSGSAYEQYF. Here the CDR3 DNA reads TGTGCCAGCAGCGTTAGCGGGAGTGCCTACGAGCAGTACTTC. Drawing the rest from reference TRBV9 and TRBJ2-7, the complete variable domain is DSGVTQTPKHLITATGQRVTLRCSPRSGDLSVYWYQQSLDQGLQFLIQYYNGEERAKGNILERFSAQQFPDLHSELNLSSLELGDSALYFCASSVSGSAYEQYFGPGTRLTVT.

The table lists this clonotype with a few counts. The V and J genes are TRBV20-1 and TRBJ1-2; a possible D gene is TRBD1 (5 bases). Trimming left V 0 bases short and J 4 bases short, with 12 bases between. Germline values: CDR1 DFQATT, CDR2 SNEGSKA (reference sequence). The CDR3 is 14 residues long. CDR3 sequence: CSARDFQGSYGYTF. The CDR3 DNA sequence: TGCAGTGCTAGAGATTTTCAGGGATCCTATGGCTACACCTTC.

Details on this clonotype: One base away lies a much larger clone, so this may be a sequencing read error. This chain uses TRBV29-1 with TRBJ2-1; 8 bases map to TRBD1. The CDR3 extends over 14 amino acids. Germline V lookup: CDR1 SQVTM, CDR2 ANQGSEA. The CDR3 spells CGVGRQGSYNEQFF. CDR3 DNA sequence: TGCGGCGTTGGTCGACAGGGGTCCTACAATGAGCAGTTCTTC.

CDR3 DNA sequence: TGTGCCACCAGCAGAGATGGAGGGTACGGGTCACCCCTCCACTTT. It encodes CATSRDGGYGSPLHF. This chain connects TRBV15 to TRBJ1-6; D not certain. This CDR3 is 15 amino acids long. Trimming shortened V by 0 bases and J by 10 bases, and 13 bases separated the two germline ends. CDR1 is LNHNV and CDR2 is YYDKDF in the germline V gene (reference sequence).

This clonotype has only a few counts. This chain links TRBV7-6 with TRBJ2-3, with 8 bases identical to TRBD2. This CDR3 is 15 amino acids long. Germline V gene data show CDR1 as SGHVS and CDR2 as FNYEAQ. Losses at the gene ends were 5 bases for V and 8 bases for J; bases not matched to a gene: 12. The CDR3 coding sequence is TGTGCCAGCAGCCGTCTTAGCGGGGCCCCGGGTACGCAGTATTTT. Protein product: CASSRLSGAPGTQYF.

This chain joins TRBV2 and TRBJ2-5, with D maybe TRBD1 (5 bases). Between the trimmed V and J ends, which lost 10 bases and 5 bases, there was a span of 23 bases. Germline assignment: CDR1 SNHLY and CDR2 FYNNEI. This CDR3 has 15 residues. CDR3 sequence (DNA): TGTGCCACCTTGCGGACATCGTCTCTCGAGGAGACCCAGTACTTC. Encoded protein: CATLRTSSLEETQYF. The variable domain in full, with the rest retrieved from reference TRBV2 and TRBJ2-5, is EPEVTQTPSHQVTQMGQEVILRCVPISNHLYFYWYRQILGQKVEFLVSFYNNEISEKSEIFDDQFSVERPDGSNFTLKIRSTKLEDSAMYFCATLRTSSLEETQYFGPGTRLLVL.

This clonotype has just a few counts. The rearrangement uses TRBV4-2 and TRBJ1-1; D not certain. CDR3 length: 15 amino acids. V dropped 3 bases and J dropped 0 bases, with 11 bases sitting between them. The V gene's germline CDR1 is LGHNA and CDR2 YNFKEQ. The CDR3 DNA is TGTGCCAGCAGCCAGGAACTCACAGTGAACACTGAAGCTTTCTTT. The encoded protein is CASSQELTVNTEAFF.